The 8 T cell receptor beta chains given below trace back to one sample, sequenced in a study of neoadjuvant anti-PD-1 for oral cavity cancer. Specified time point: after neoadjuvant nivolumab, at surgical resection. Generated by immunoSEQ multiplex PCR, the TCRdb table keeps only in-frame clones and is missing some. The data hold around 37,000 clones, with around 38% observed a single time. The sequenced sample was tumor tissue, obtained after nivolumab (anti-PD-1) treatment. The receptors originated from a person between 35 and 79 years old with oral cavity squamous cell carcinoma.

The chain couples TRBV6-5 to TRBJ1-2; 10 bases are shared with TRBD1. The CDR3 totals 13 residues. Germline V lookup: CDR1 MNHEY, CDR2 SVGAGI. The V segment lost 0 bases and the J segment 8 bases; nucleotides outside the gene matches: 0. The CDR3 spells CASSYSTGGGYTF. In nucleotides, the CDR3 is TGTGCCAGCAGTTACTCGACAGGGGGCGGCTACACCTTC.

The rearrangement joins TRBV28 to TRBJ2-7; D not certain. Per the germline V gene, CDR1 is MDHEN and CDR2 is SYDVKM. CDR3 size: 14 residues. Trimming took off 3 bases at V and 4 bases at J, with 13 bases between the two ends. The CDR3: CASSLRRAGYEQYF. CDR3 DNA sequence: TGTGCCAGCAGTTTGCGGAGAGCTGGGTACGAGCAGTACTTC.

In this sample, this clone turned up a few times. The J gene is TRBJ2-6, the V gene TRBV10-3; 7 bases agree with TRBD1. J gave up 0 bases and V 10 bases, and 9 bases lay outside the gene matches. This CDR3 region has 16 residues. Germline assignment: CDR1 ENHRY and CDR2 SYGVKD. The CDR3 DNA is TGTGCCACCACCGGGACAGAGAGCTCTGGGGCCAACGTCCTGACTTTC. This codes for CATTGTESSGANVLTF.

The chain has TRBV19 and TRBJ1-3; D is ambiguous. V lost 4 bases to trimming and J lost 0 bases, with 10 bases between them. There are 15 residues in the CDR3. Per germline, CDR1 LNHDA and CDR2 SQIVND (reference sequence). The CDR3 here is CASSTQKTSGNTIYF. The CDR3 nucleotides are TGTGCCAGTAGTACCCAGAAGACCTCTGGAAACACCATATATTTT.

This clone was counted only a few times. The genes are TRBV5-1 and TRBJ2-2; no clear D. The V and J ends lost 4 bases and 4 bases respectively, with 17 bases between them. This CDR3 contains 16 residues. Germline V gene sequence: CDR1 SGHRS, CDR2 YFSETQ. CDR3 residues: CASSGTRPVSTGELFF. Written as DNA, the CDR3 is TGCGCCAGCAGCGGAACCAGGCCGGTTTCCACCGGGGAGCTGTTTTTT.

This rearrangement joins TRBV27 to TRBJ2-7, with TRBD1 matching over 7 bases. J was trimmed by 5 bases and V by 2 bases; bases with no gene match: 3. The CDR3 contains 13 residues. Germline CDR1 and CDR2: MNHEY and SMNVEV (reference sequence). CDR3 sequence (DNA): TGTGCCAGCAGTTTAAACAGGGGCCACGAGCAGTACTTC. Translating it yields CASSLNRGHEQYF.

The V call is TRBV19, the J call TRBJ1-1, with D maybe TRBD1 (5 bases). The CDR3 totals 16 residues. Germline-derived CDR1 and CDR2 are LNHDA and SQIVND (reference sequence). Trimming left V 7 bases short and J 0 bases short, with 18 bases between. For the CDR3, the DNA is TGTGCCAGTAAACCCCTTTTGGGGCAGATGAACACTGAAGCTTTCTTT. Protein product: CASKPLLGQMNTEAFF.

The table lists this clone with a few counts. The rearrangement links TRBV19 to TRBJ2-7; D is perhaps TRBD1 (6 bases). Germline lookup yields CDR1 LNHDA and CDR2 SQIVND (reference sequence). This CDR3 is 15 amino acids long. V lost 8 bases to trimming and J lost 0 bases, with 17 bases between them. The CDR3 reads CASAPGHRSSYEQYF. The CDR3 DNA follows: TGTGCCAGTGCTCCGGGACACAGGAGCTCCTACGAGCAGTACTTC.